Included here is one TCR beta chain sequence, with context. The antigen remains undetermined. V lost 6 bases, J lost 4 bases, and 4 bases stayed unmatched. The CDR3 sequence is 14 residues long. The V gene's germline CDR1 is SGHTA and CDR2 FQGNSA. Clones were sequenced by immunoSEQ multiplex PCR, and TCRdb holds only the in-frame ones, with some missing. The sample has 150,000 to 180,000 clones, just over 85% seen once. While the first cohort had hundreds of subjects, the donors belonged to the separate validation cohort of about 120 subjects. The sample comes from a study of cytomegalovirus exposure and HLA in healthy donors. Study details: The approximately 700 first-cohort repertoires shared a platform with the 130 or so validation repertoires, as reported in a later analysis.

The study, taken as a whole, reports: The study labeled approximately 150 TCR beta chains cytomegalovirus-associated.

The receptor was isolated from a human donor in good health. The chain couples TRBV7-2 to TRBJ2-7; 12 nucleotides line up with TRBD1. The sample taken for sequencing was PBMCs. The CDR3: CASRSGQGAYEQYF. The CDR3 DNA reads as TGTGCCAGCAGGTCGGGACAGGGGGCGTACGAGCAGTACTTC.